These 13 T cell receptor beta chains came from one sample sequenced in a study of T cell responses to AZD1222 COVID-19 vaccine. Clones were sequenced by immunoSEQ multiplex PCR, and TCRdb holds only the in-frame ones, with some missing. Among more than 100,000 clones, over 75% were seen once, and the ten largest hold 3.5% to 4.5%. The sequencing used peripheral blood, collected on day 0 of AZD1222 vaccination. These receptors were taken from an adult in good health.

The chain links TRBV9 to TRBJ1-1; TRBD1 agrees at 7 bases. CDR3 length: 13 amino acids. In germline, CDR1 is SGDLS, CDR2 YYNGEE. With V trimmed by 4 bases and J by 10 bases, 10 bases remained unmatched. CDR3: CASSPRQGSGAFF. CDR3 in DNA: TGTGCCAGCAGCCCACGACAGGGATCCGGAGCTTTCTTT.

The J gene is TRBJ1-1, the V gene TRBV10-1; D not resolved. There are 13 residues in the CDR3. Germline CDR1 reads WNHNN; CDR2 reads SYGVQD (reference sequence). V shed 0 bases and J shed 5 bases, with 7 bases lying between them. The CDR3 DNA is TGCGCCAGCAGTGAGTCGGTGGGGACTGAAGCTTTCTTT. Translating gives CASSESVGTEAFF.

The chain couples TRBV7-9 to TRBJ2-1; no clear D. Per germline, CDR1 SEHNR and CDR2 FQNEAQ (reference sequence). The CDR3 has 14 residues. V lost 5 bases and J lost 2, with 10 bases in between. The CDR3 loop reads CASSPWVTYNEQFF. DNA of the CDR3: TGTGCCAGCAGCCCATGGGTGACCTACAATGAGCAGTTCTTC.

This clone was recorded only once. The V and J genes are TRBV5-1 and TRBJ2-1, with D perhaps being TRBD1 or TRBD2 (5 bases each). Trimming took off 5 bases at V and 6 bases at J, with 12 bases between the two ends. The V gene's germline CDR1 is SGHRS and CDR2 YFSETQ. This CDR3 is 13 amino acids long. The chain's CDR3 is CASSSGGGNEQFF. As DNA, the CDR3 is TGCGCCAGCAGTTCCGGTGGGGGCAATGAGCAGTTCTTC.

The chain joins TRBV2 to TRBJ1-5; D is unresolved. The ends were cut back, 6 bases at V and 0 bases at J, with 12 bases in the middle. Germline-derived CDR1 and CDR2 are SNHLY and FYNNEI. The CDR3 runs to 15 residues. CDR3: CASRRMLFSNQPQHF. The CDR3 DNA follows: TGTGCCAGCAGAAGAATGCTATTTAGCAATCAGCCCCAGCATTTT.

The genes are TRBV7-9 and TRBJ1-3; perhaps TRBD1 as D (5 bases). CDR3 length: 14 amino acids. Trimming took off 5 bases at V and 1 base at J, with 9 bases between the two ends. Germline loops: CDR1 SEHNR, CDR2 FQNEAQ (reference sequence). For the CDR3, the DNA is TGTGCCAGCAGCAAGCAGGGTTCTGGAAACACCATATATTTT. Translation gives CASSKQGSGNTIYF.

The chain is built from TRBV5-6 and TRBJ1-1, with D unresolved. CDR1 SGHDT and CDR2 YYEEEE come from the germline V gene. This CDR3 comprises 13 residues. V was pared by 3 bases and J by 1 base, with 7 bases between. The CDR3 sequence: CASSSGPNTEAFF. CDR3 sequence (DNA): TGTGCCAGCAGCTCAGGCCCGAACACTGAAGCTTTCTTT.

The CDR3 region has the DNA TGTGCCAGCAGTGAATGGGAGGGGGGGCCCCAAGAGACCCAGTACTTC. It is translated as CASSEWEGGPQETQYF. The chain joins TRBV25-1 to TRBJ2-5, with D possibly matching TRBD2 (7 bases). The CDR3 spans 16 residues. Looked up from germline, CDR1 is MGHDK and CDR2 is SYGVNS. V lost 1 base to trimming and J lost 1 base, with 13 bases between them.

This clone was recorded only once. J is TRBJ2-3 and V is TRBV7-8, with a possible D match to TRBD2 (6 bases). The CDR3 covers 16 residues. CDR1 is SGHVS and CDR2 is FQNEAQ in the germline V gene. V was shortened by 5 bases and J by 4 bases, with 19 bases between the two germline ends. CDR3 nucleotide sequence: TGTGCCAGCAGCCCCCCGGGACTTCGCGTGCCAGATACGCAGTATTTT. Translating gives CASSPPGLRVPDTQYF.

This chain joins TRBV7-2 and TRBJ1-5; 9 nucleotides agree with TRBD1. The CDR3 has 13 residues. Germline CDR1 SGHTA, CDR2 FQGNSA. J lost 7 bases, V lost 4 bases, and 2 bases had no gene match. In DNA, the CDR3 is TGTGCCAGCAGCTACAGGGGGCAGCAGCCCCAGCATTTT. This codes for CASSYRGQQPQHF.

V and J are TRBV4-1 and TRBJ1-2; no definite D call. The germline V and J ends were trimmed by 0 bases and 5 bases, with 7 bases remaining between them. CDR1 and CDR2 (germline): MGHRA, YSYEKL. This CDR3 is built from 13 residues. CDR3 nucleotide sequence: TGCGCCAGCAGCCAAGAAGGCTCATATGGCTACACCTTC. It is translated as CASSQEGSYGYTF.

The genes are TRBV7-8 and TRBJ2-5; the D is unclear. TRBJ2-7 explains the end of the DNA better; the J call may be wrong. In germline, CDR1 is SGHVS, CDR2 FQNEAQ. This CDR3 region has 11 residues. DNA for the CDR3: TGTGCCAGCAGCCCCCGCTACGAGCAGTACTTC. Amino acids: CASSPRYEQYF.

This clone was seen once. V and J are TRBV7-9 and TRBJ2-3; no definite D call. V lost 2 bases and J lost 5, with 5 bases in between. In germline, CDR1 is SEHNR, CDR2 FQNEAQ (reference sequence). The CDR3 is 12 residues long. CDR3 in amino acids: CASSLRLDTQYF. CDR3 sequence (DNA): TGTGCCAGCAGCTTAAGGTTAGATACGCAGTATTTT.